The 8 T cell receptor beta chains listed next were all sequenced from one sample in a study of T cells in Graves' hyperthyroidism and ophthalmopathy. TCR beta CDR3 regions were amplified from RNA transcripts. The TCR CDR3 first-round RT-PCR relied on the HTBI primer set. TCRdb re-derived calls from the multiplex PCR reads in MiXCR, one entry per CDR3 protein. The data show 500,000 to 550,000 distinct CDR3 sequences, about a fifth seen once. The sequenced material came from blood. The receptors originated from a man between 18 and 35 years old with Graves' hyperthyroidism.

This clonotype was observed a handful of times. The chain combines TRBV2 with TRBJ1-2, with a tentative D call TRBD1 (5 bases). The CDR3 extends over 15 amino acids. V lost 1 base and J 8 bases, leaving 17 bases between the germline ends. Germline loops: CDR1 SNHLY, CDR2 FYNNEI. In DNA, the CDR3 is TGTGCCAGCAGTGAAGGGGAGGGGACGGGTTGGGGCTACACCTTC. Translating it yields CASSEGEGTGWGYTF.

This clonotype was recorded many times. The chain links TRBV6-1 to TRBJ2-7; D is uncertain. The V and J ends lost 8 bases and 6 bases respectively, with 17 bases between them. CDR3 length: 13 amino acids. Germline-derived CDR1 and CDR2 are MNHNS and SASEGT. CDR3 protein: CASSISPTSEQYF. The CDR3 nucleotides are TGTGCCAGCTCCATCTCCCCCACCAGCGAGCAGTACTTC.

The V gene is TRBV29-1, the J gene TRBJ1-5; no firm D call. V was cut by 4 bases and J by 4 bases, with 11 bases left in between. CDR1 and CDR2 from the germline V gene are SQVTM and ANQGSEA. CDR3 length equals 13 residues. The CDR3 loop reads CSVAKGRNQPQHF. In DNA, the CDR3 is TGCAGCGTTGCGAAGGGAAGGAATCAGCCCCAGCATTTT.

There are a few counts of this clonotype. The CDR3 protein is CASSELDREYGYTF. DNA for the CDR3: TGTGCCAGCAGTGAACTGGACCGGGAATATGGCTACACCTTC. This chain joins TRBV25-1 and TRBJ1-2; no definite D call. This CDR3 is 14 amino acids long. V dropped 2 bases and J dropped 5 bases, with 12 bases sitting between them. CDR1 and CDR2 from the germline V gene are MGHDK and SYGVNS.

This clonotype appeared many times. The CDR3 region is CACQSQGGGEAFF. The CDR3 DNA follows: TGTGCCTGCCAGTCCCAAGGTGGGGGAGAAGCTTTCTTT. The genes are TRBV30 and TRBJ1-1, with D maybe TRBD1 (5 bases). There are 13 residues in the CDR3. V lost 6 bases and J lost 8, with 19 bases in between. Per germline, CDR1 GTSNPN and CDR2 SVGIG (reference sequence).

Many counts were recorded for this clonotype. The chain uses TRBV30 and TRBJ2-5; 8 bases are shared with TRBD1. With 1 base clipped from V and 2 bases from J, the junction kept 6 bases outside the gene matches. Germline CDR1 and CDR2: GTSNPN and SVGIG (reference sequence). This CDR3 contains 15 residues. The CDR3 spells CAWSATGATQETQYF. In DNA, the CDR3 is TGTGCCTGGAGTGCGACAGGGGCAACTCAAGAGACCCAGTACTTC.

This clonotype has more than one count but fewer than ten. The V call is TRBV3-1, the J call TRBJ2-4, with TRBD2 as a possible D gene (5 bases). Germline V CDR1 and CDR2: LGHDT, YNNKEL (reference sequence). The CDR3 loop spans 16 amino acids. V gave up 1 base and J gave up 0 bases, with 10 bases separating them. CDR3 loop: CASSQGGDLAKNIQYF. CDR3 nucleotide sequence: TGTGCCAGCAGCCAAGGGGGAGATTTAGCCAAAAACATTCAGTACTTC. Complete variable domain (other parts from reference TRBV3-1 and TRBJ2-4): DTAVSQTPKYLVTQMGNDKSIKCEQNLGHDTMYWYKQDSKKFLKIMFSYNNKELIINETVPNRFSPKSPDKAHLNLHINSLELGDSAVYFCASSQGGDLAKNIQYFGAGTRLSVL.

This clonotype was picked up many times. This sequence joins TRBV28 and TRBJ1-5, with D unresolved. V shed 7 bases and J shed 2 bases, with 12 bases lying between them. The CDR3 runs 14 residues. Germline CDR1 is MDHEN and CDR2 is SYDVKM. In DNA, the CDR3 is TGTGCCAGCAACCAAGTCCTCGGCAATCAGCCCCAGCATTTT. Encoded protein: CASNQVLGNQPQHF.